This T cell receptor (beta chain) was retrieved from a study of tumor-infiltrating lymphocytes in oesophageal squamous cell carcinoma. The germline CDR1 and CDR2 sequences are SGHTA and FQGNSA. The CDR3 spans 15 residues. Each CDR3 protein is one row after TCRdb ran MiXCR on the PCR reads. The sample has roughly 20,000 distinct CDR3 sequences, under 45% seen once; the top ten hold around an eighth. The TCR was taken from a male donor with esophageal squamous cell carcinoma. The sample comprised esophageal tumor tissue. The chain joins TRBV7-2 to TRBJ2-7, with 13 bases matching TRBD2. The DNA end is more similar to TRBJ2-1, so the J call may be wrong. The CDR3 loop is CASSWTSGGRDEQFF. The CDR3 DNA reads as TGTGCCAGCAGCTGGACTAGCGGGGGTAGGGATGAGCAGTTCTTC.